These 24 T cell receptor beta chains share one sample of origin, sequenced in a study of metastatic and nonmetastatic thyroid tumors. TCRdb reassembled clones from the PCR reads with MiXCR. The sample yields about 4,600 clones, around 19% seen once. Patients underwent thyroid surgery, and none had received any treatment before it. Sequencing was performed on adjacent normal tissue. These receptors originate from a male donor with papillary thyroid cancer or a benign thyroid nodule (not recorded which). Some clones in this sample may be carry-over from other donors' samples.

This clone was counted only a few times. This chain connects TRBV6-1 to TRBJ1-6; the D gene is possibly TRBD1 (6 bases). The CDR3 is made up of 16 amino acids. Germline assignment: CDR1 MNHNS and CDR2 SASEGT. Trimming took 6 bases from V and 7 from J, leaving 19 bases between them. CDR3 sequence: CASSSVGGLWNSPLHF. The CDR3 coding sequence is TGTGCCAGCAGCTCCGTCGGGGGCCTTTGGAATTCACCCCTCCACTTT.

This clone was found once. This CDR3 fails to terminate in the conserved phenylalanine or tryptophan, so it likely reflects a read error. It is unclear where the CDR3 begins or ends on the DNA, so no DNA is shown, and the CDR3 is as TCRdb lists it. The chain carries TRBV4-1 and TRBJ2-5; TRBD1 reflects the table's D call only, with no check against the DNA. Germline values: CDR1 MGHRA, CDR2 YSYEKL. The CDR3 numbers 15 amino acids, ends counted. CDR3: CARQLAGGRGQEAWL.

This clone occurred many times. V and J are TRBV12-5 and TRBJ2-1; 7 nucleotides agree with TRBD2. This CDR3 spans 15 amino acids. V trimming: 1 base; J trimming: 8 bases; junction bases outside the gene matches: 8. Germline V gene data show CDR1 as LGHNT and CDR2 as FRNRAP. CDR3 nucleotide sequence: TGTGCTAGTGGTTTGGGGGGGGGGTCGGTCCATGAGCAGTTCTTC. It yields the protein CASGLGGGSVHEQFF.

This clone was counted at least ten times. The chain carries TRBV5-5 and TRBJ1-1, with TRBD1 matching over 8 bases. V lost 4 bases to trimming and J lost 1 base; unmatched junction nucleotides: 6. CDR3 length equals 15 residues. Germline V lookup: CDR1 SGHKS, CDR2 YYEKEE (reference sequence). The CDR3 bases are TGTGCCAGCAGCCGTAACGGACAGGGGAACACTGAAGCTTTCTTT. Its translation: CASSRNGQGNTEAFF.

The V and J genes are TRBV19 and TRBJ1-2; D is unresolved. Trimming took 5 bases from V and 2 from J, leaving 6 bases between them. The CDR3 covers 12 residues. Germline CDR1 and CDR2: LNHDA and SQIVND (reference sequence). The CDR3 nucleotides are TGTGCCAGTAGTCTCCACAACTATGGCTACACCTTC. Translation gives CASSLHNYGYTF.

The chain carries TRBV11-2 and TRBJ1-1, with 7 bases aligning to TRBD1. The CDR3 runs to 16 residues. V shed 4 bases, J shed 4 bases, and the junction held 12 bases outside the gene matches. Germline V gene data show CDR1 as SGHAT and CDR2 as FQNNGV. This CDR3 is CASSSSETGSSTEAFF. The CDR3 DNA is TGTGCCAGCAGCTCGAGCGAGACAGGGTCAAGCACTGAAGCTTTCTTT.

The V gene is TRBV2, the J gene TRBJ2-1; 10 nucleotides agree with TRBD2. The CDR3 is 14 amino acids. Germline values: CDR1 SNHLY, CDR2 FYNNEI. Unmatched junction bases numbered 7, after V lost 6 bases and J lost 8 bases. CDR3 protein: CASRGGTSVDEQFF. The CDR3 nucleotides read TGTGCCAGCAGGGGCGGGACTAGCGTCGATGAGCAGTTCTTC.

The gene calls are TRBV7-3 and TRBJ2-1; TRBD1 aligns across 8 bases. The junction had 10 bases not matched to a gene; V was cut back by 5 bases and J by 7 bases. Germline values: CDR1 SGHTA, CDR2 FQGTGA. The CDR3 runs to 15 residues. The CDR3, as DNA: TGTGCCAGCAGCCGGAGACAGGGGATATCGAATGAGCAGTTCTTC. Translated, it gives CASSRRQGISNEQFF.

This clone was counted many times. This chain joins TRBV18 and TRBJ2-7; D is possibly TRBD1 (5 bases). CDR3 length equals 13 residues. V was clipped by 2 bases and J by 6 bases, with 11 bases between them. CDR1 and CDR2 from the germline V gene are KGHSH and LQKENI. The CDR3 region is CASSPDSGREQYF. The CDR3 coding sequence is TGTGCCAGCTCACCAGATTCAGGGCGCGAGCAGTACTTC.

The rearrangement links TRBV11-2 to TRBJ1-4; D gene unclear. CDR3 length: 13 residues. V was cut by 5 bases and J by 8 bases, with 12 bases left in between. CDR1 and CDR2 from the germline V gene are SGHAT and FQNNGV. The CDR3 loop reads CASSNRIGEKLFF. The CDR3 DNA follows: TGTGCCAGCAGCAATCGGATTGGCGAAAAACTGTTTTTT.

This clone was recorded many times. The rearrangement joins TRBV6-2 or TRBV6-3 to TRBJ2-7, with TRBD1 matching over 7 bases. With 6 bases clipped from V and 0 bases from J, the junction kept 8 bases outside the gene matches. Germline V gene lookup returns CDR1 MNHEY and CDR2 SVGEGT. The CDR3 extends over 15 amino acids. The CDR3 is CASSPWTGLSYEQYF. Here the CDR3 DNA reads TGTGCCAGCAGCCCTTGGACAGGCCTCTCCTACGAGCAGTACTTC.

The chain combines TRBV30 with TRBJ2-7; 7 bases line up with TRBD2. CDR1 is GTSNPN, CDR2 SVGIG, per germline (reference sequence). V dropped 0 bases and J dropped 9; count of bases not matched to a gene: 11. The CDR3 is 14 residues long. This CDR3 reads CAWSVGSREGRQYF. CDR3 in DNA: TGTGCCTGGAGTGTGGGATCTAGGGAGGGTCGGCAGTACTTC.

This clone was detected a few times. The J gene is TRBJ1-1, the V gene TRBV2, with D unresolved. Trimming stripped 3 bases from V and 0 bases from J, with 8 bases between. The germline V gene encodes CDR1 SNHLY and CDR2 FYNNEI. The CDR3 totals 14 residues. This CDR3 reads CASSEMGMNTEAFF. In nucleotides, the CDR3 is TGTGCCAGCAGTGAGATGGGAATGAACACTGAAGCTTTCTTT.

The chain carries TRBV7-3 and TRBJ1-6, with a possible D match to TRBD1 (5 bases). Trimming left V 4 bases short and J 8 bases short, with 12 bases between. CDR3 length equals 14 residues. Germline CDR1 reads SGHTA; CDR2 reads FQGTGA. This CDR3 is CASSYGTNHSPLHF. The CDR3 DNA sequence: TGTGCCAGCAGCTACGGGACGAATCATTCACCCCTCCACTTT. Complete variable domain (other parts from reference TRBV7-3 and TRBJ1-6): GAGVSQTPSNKVTEKGKYVELRCDPISGHTALYWYRQSLGQGPEFLIYFQGTGAADDSGLPNDRFFAVRPEGSVSTLKIQRTERGDSAVYLCASSYGTNHSPLHFGNGTRLTVT.

The rearrangement joins TRBV11-2 to TRBJ2-3, with 7 positions matching TRBD2. V trimming: 1 base; J trimming: 2 bases; junction bases outside the gene matches: 12. CDR3 size: 18 residues. CDR1 SGHAT and CDR2 FQNNGV come from the germline V gene. The DNA of the CDR3 is TGTGCCAGCAGCTTAGGCCGCCGTGAGCGGGACCCCACAGATACGCAGTATTTT. Its translation: CASSLGRRERDPTDTQYF.

This clone was observed a few times. The chain employs TRBV12-3 or TRBV12-4 and TRBJ2-7; 7 bases line up with TRBD2. J lost 6 bases, V lost 7 bases, and 12 bases had no gene match. The CDR3 has 14 amino acids. In nucleotides, the CDR3 is TGTGCCAGCACCCCCCGGAGGAGCGGGGCCGAGCAGTACTTC. This translates into CASTPRRSGAEQYF.

This clone is deemed medium-sized (0.01 to 0.1%). J is TRBJ2-7 and V is TRBV4-1; D is possibly TRBD1 or TRBD2 (5 bases each). CDR1 and CDR2 from the germline V gene are MGHRA and YSYEKL. The V gene lost 0 bases and the J gene lost 3 bases, with 9 bases spanning the gap. The CDR3 extends over 14 amino acids. Written as DNA, the CDR3 is TGCGCCAGCAGCCAAGACAGTGGGGGCTACGAGCAGTACTTC. Amino acid sequence: CASSQDSGGYEQYF.

The V and J genes are TRBV19 and TRBJ2-2, with D possibly matching TRBD1 (5 bases). This CDR3 is 17 amino acids long. The germline CDR1 and CDR2 sequences are LNHDA and SQIVND (reference sequence). V gave up 0 bases and J gave up 1 base, with 12 bases separating them. In DNA form, the CDR3 reads TGTGCCAGTAGTATAGATCCGGGCAGGGTGAACACCGGGGAGCTGTTTTTT. This encodes CASSIDPGRVNTGELFF.

The rearrangement links TRBV28 to TRBJ2-5, with D perhaps TRBD1 or TRBD2 (5 bases each). The V end was cut by 2 bases, the J end by 6 bases, with 7 bases between. Germline CDR1 and CDR2: MDHEN and SYDVKM. The CDR3 loop spans 12 amino acids. The CDR3 DNA follows: TGTGCCAGCAGTTTAGGGGGTAAGACCCAGTACTTC. Protein: CASSLGGKTQYF.

The V and J genes are TRBV28 and TRBJ2-7; the match to TRBD2 covers 7 bases. V gave up 4 bases and J gave up 5 bases; unmatched junction bases: 2. This CDR3 spans 12 amino acids. Germline values: CDR1 MDHEN, CDR2 SYDVKM. The CDR3 sequence: CASSWGGDEQYF. CDR3 bases: TGTGCCAGCAGTTGGGGAGGGGACGAGCAGTACTTC.

This clone is judged medium-sized. The gene calls are TRBV14 and TRBJ1-5; weak D call: TRBD1 (5 bases). This CDR3 has 15 amino acids. Trimming took off 4 bases at V and 0 bases at J, with 10 bases between the two ends. Germline V lookup: CDR1 SGHDN, CDR2 FVKESK. The CDR3 DNA follows: TGTGCCAGCAGCCGGCAGGACAATAGCAATCAGCCCCAGCATTTT. Translation: CASSRQDNSNQPQHF.

Details on this clone: Other DNA sequences from this sample encode an identical CDR3 as well. This chain joins TRBV11-2 and TRBJ2-2; D is possibly TRBD2 (5 bases). Germline-derived CDR1 and CDR2 are SGHAT and FQNNGV. This CDR3 is built from 13 residues. V lost 5 bases, J lost 6 bases, and 10 bases lay in between. The CDR3 nucleotides read TGTGCCAGCAGCCTAGCTTGGTCCGGGGAGCTGTTTTTT. Translated: CASSLAWSGELFF. Drawing the rest from reference TRBV11-2 and TRBJ2-2, the complete variable domain is EAGVAQSPRYKIIEKRQSVAFWCNPISGHATLYWYQQILGQGPKLLIQFQNNGVVDDSQLPKDRFSAERLKGVDSTLKIQPAKLEDSAVYLCASSLAWSGELFFGEGSRLTVL.

This clone was recorded many times. A junction boundary mismatches the germline segment, possibly from a read error. V usage is TRBV28 and J usage is TRBJ1-1; D not certain. The germline CDR1 and CDR2 sequences are MDHEN and SYDVKM. This CDR3 is 13 amino acids long. The CDR3: CASGLGMNTEAFF. The CDR3 nucleotides read TGTGCCAGCGGTTTGGGGATGAACACTGAAGCTTTCTTT. Full variable domain (outside the CDR3, taken from reference TRBV28 and TRBJ1-1): DVKVTQSSRYLVKRTGEKVFLECVQDMDHENMFWYRQDPGLGLRLIYFSYDVKMKEKGDIPEGYSVSREKKERFSLILESASTNQTSMYLCASGLGMNTEAFFGQGTRLTVV.

This clone was picked up many times. This chain connects TRBV29-1 to TRBJ1-2; maybe TRBD1 (5 bases). CDR1 and CDR2 (germline): SQVTM, ANQGSEA. V was pared by 6 bases and J by 8 bases, with 19 bases between. This CDR3 is 13 amino acids long. The CDR3 DNA is TGCAGCGTCGGCCCGGGGGGGTTTCGCGGCTACACCTTC. This sequence encodes CSVGPGGFRGYTF.